A single sample is the source of the 7 T cell receptor beta chains below, sequenced in a study of T cells after yellow fever vaccination. Each CDR3 protein is one row after TCRdb ran MiXCR on the 5' RACE reads. The profile shows about 150,000 distinct CDR3 sequences, about 7% of them singletons. Specimen: CD4+ T cells sorted from PBMCs, collected 10 days after the yellow fever booster vaccination. The origin of the receptors is a man aged 25 to 40 who received the YFV17D yellow fever vaccine.

Ten or more counts support this clonotype. The rearrangement uses TRBV9 and TRBJ1-4; D is undetermined. The germline CDR1 and CDR2 sequences are SGDLS and YYNGEE. This CDR3 region has 13 residues. Trimming removed 2 bases at V and 6 bases at J, with 8 bases between. This CDR3 reads CASSVRADEKLFF. In DNA, the CDR3 is TGTGCCAGCAGCGTCCGGGCCGATGAAAAACTGTTTTTT.

This clonotype appeared many times. This sequence joins TRBV25-1 and TRBJ2-3; either TRBD1 or TRBD2 may fit D (5 bases each). The CDR3 length is 13 residues. The V end lost 7 bases, the J end lost 5 bases, and 13 bases lay between the germline ends. From germline, CDR1 is MGHDK and CDR2 SYGVNS. The CDR3 here is CASTSFGGDTQYF. CDR3 coding DNA: TGTGCCAGCACTAGCTTTGGGGGAGATACGCAGTATTTT.

Ten or more counts support this clonotype. The rearrangement uses TRBV6-5 and TRBJ2-1; 9 bases map to TRBD2. V was pared by 7 bases and J by 7 bases, with 14 bases of the junction left unmatched. CDR1 is MNHEY and CDR2 is SVGAGI in the germline V gene. The CDR3 extends over 16 amino acids. The CDR3: CASTSGTLAGGNEQFF. The CDR3 coding sequence is TGTGCCAGCACTAGCGGGACCCTGGCGGGGGGGAATGAGCAGTTCTTC.

Ten or more counts support this clonotype. The gene calls are TRBV7-6 and TRBJ2-2, with no clear D. CDR3 length equals 13 residues. Trimming took 8 bases from V and 4 from J, leaving 11 bases between them. Germline assignment: CDR1 SGHVS and CDR2 FNYEAQ. CDR3 loop: CASAVRATGELFF. The CDR3 DNA sequence: TGTGCCAGCGCTGTCAGAGCCACCGGGGAGCTGTTTTTT.

The table lists this clonotype with many counts. The chain employs TRBV7-3 and TRBJ2-3, with TRBD2 as a possible D gene (5 bases). The germline CDR1 and CDR2 sequences are SGHTA and FQGTGA. Trimming pared 6 bases from V and 0 bases from J, leaving 10 bases between. This CDR3 region has 14 residues. CDR3 coding DNA: TGTGCCAGCAGTTTTAGGACTAGCACAGATACGCAGTATTTT. It yields the protein CASSFRTSTDTQYF.

There are many counts of this clonotype. J is TRBJ2-1 and V is TRBV18, with TRBD2 identical over 7 bases. The CDR3 runs to 16 residues. V lost 1 base to trimming and J lost 5 bases; unmatched junction nucleotides: 8. The germline gives CDR1 KGHSH, CDR2 LQKENI. CDR3 sequence (DNA): TGTGCCAGCTCACCACTTACCGGGAGGAGTAACAATGAGCAGTTCTTC. This sequence encodes CASSPLTGRSNNEQFF.

This clonotype came up a few times. The chain is built from TRBV5-1 and TRBJ2-5, with D maybe TRBD2 (6 bases). Deletions cut 7 bases from V and 5 bases from J, with 15 bases between. Germline CDR1 and CDR2: SGHRS and YFSETQ. This CDR3 is built from 13 residues. CDR3 amino acids: CASVLTRGETQYF. The DNA of the CDR3 is TGCGCCAGCGTCCTGACTAGAGGGGAGACCCAGTACTTC.